The entry that follows covers one T cell receptor beta chain sequence. This sample is drawn from a study of OX40 agonist ivuxolimab in advanced cancers. About the research overall: Prior anti-PD-1, anti-PD-L1 or anti-CTLA-4 therapy did not bar entry, and 30% to 40% had some.

Germline V lookup: CDR1 SGHAT, CDR2 FQNNGV. CDR3 length: 14 amino acids. Unmatched junction bases numbered 5, after V lost 5 bases and J lost 2 bases. Using immunoSEQ multiplex PCR, the repertoire was profiled, and TCRdb retains in-frame clones only, with some absent. The sample shows roughly 100,000 clones, about 92% of them seen only once. This sample comprised CD4+ or CD8+ T cells sorted from blood, obtained in a trial of the OX40 agonist ivuxolimab. The gene calls are TRBV11-2 and TRBJ1-2; TRBD1 agrees at 7 bases. This TCR was recovered from an adult with an advanced solid tumor such as melanoma, head and neck, liver or kidney cancer. CDR3 residues: CASSTGAGNYGYTF. CDR3 in DNA: TGTGCCAGCAGCACAGGGGCGGGAAACTATGGCTACACCTTC.